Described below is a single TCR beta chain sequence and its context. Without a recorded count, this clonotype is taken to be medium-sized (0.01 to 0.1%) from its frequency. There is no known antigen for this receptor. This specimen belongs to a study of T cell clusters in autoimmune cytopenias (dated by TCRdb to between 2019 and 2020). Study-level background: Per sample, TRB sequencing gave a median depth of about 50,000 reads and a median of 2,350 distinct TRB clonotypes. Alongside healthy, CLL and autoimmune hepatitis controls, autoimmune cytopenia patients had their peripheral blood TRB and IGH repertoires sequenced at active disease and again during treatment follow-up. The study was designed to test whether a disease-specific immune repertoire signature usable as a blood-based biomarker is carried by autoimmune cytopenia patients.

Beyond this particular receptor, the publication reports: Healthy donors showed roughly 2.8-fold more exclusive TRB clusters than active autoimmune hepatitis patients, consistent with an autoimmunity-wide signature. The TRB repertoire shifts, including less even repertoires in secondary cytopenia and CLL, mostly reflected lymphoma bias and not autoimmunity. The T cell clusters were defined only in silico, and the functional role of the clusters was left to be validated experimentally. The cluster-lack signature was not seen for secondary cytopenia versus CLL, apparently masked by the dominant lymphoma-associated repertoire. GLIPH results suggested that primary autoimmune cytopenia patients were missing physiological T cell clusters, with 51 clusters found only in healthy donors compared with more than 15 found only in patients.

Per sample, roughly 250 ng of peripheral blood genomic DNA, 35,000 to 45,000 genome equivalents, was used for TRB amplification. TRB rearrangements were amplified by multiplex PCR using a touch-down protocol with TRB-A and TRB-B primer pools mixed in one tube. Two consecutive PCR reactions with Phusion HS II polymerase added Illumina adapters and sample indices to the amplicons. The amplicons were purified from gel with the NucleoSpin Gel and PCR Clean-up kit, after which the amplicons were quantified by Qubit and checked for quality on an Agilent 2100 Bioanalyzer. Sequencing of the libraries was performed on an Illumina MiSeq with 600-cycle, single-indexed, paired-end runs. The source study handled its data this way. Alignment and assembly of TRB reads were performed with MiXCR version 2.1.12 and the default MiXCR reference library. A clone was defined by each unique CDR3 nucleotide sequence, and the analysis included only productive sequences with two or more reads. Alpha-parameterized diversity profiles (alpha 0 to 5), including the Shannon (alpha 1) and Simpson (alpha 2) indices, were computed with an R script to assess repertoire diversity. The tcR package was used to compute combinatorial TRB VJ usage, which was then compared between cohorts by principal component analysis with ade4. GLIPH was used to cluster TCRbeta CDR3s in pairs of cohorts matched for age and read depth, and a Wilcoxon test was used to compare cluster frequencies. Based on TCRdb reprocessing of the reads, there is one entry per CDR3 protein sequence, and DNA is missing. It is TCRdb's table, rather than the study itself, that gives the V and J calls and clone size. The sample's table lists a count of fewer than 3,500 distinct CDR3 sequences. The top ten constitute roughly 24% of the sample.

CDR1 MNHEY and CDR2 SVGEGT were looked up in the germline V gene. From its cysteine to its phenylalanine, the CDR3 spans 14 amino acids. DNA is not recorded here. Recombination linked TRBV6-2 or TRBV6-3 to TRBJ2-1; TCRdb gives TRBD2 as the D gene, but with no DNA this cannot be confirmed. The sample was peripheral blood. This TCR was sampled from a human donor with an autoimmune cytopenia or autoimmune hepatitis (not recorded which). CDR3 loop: CASRAGGPRVEQFF.